Below, 14 T cell receptor beta chains from the same sample are listed, as sequenced in a study of synovial regulatory T cells in juvenile arthritis. Repertoires were generated with immunoSEQ multiplex PCR, while TCRdb's copy carries only in-frame clones and drops some. The sample totals about 10,000 clones. Input material: Treg cells from blood. Indicated subset: remaining (HLA-DR-negative) circulating blood Treg cells. The origin of the receptors is a donor aged 2-30 years with juvenile idiopathic arthritis.

This sequence joins TRBV28 and TRBJ2-3; no DNA is available, so the TRBD2 call from TCRdb remains unchecked. The CDR3 spans 15 residues. The DNA is not on file. Germline V gene lookup returns CDR1 MDHEN and CDR2 SYDVKM. CDR3 amino acids: CASSFSSGGPDTQYF.

The genes are TRBV2 and TRBJ2-2; TCRdb picks TRBD2, but there is no DNA to check that call. Germline assignment: CDR1 SNHLY and CDR2 FYNNEI. This CDR3 is built from 15 residues. There is no recorded DNA. The CDR3 here is CASRGTSGLTGELFF.

The rearrangement uses TRBV18 and TRBJ2-5. The CDR3 loop spans 13 amino acids. No DNA is given. Germline CDR1 KGHSH, CDR2 LQKENI. CDR3 protein: CASSPGVWETQYF. The full variable domain, its missing parts supplied by reference TRBV18 and TRBJ2-5, is NAGVMQNPRHLVRRRGQEARLRCSPMKGHSHVYWYRQLPEEGLKFMVYLQKENIIDESGMPKERFSAEFPKEGPSILRIQQVVRGDSAAYFCASSPGVWETQYFGPGTRLLVL.

CDR3 in amino acids: CASSPHPLSPEQYF. The V and J genes are TRBV18 and TRBJ2-7; TCRdb indicates TRBD2, and absent DNA this call remains unverified. CDR3 length: 14 amino acids. The DNA is unrecorded. CDR1 and CDR2 (germline): KGHSH, LQKENI.

CDR3: CASSSSGRAPDTQYF. This sequence joins TRBV7-6 and TRBJ2-3; TCRdb lists TRBD2, though no DNA is available to test this call. The CDR3 extends over 15 amino acids. This entry has no DNA. Germline V CDR1 and CDR2: SGHVS, FNYEAQ. Filled out from reference TRBV7-6 and TRBJ2-3, the complete variable domain reads GAGVSQSPRYKVTKRGQDVALRCDPISGHVSLYWYRQALGQGPEFLTYFNYEAQQDKSGLPNDRFSAERPEGSISTLTIQRTEQRDSAMYRCASSSSGRAPDTQYFGPGTRLTVL.

The chain recombines TRBV27 with TRBJ1-5; TCRdb's assignment of TRBD1 cannot be checked, as there is no DNA. The CDR3 is 16 residues long. The nucleotide record is missing. Looked up from germline, CDR1 is MNHEY and CDR2 is SMNVEV (reference sequence). The CDR3 sequence is CASGDLDTYSNQPQHF.

The chain couples TRBV7-2 to TRBJ1-5; TCRdb's D gene call, TRBD1, goes unchecked for lack of DNA. Germline-derived CDR1 and CDR2 are SGHTA and FQGNSA. This CDR3 region has 13 residues. The DNA is not on file. CDR3 region: CASSPRNDQPQHF.

V and J are TRBV13 and TRBJ1-2; TCRdb designates TRBD1, a call that cannot be tested without DNA. Germline lookup yields CDR1 PRHDT and CDR2 FYEKMQ (reference sequence). The CDR3 is 13 amino acids. DNA was not recorded. CDR3 loop: CASSLDTNYGYTF.

The rearrangement uses TRBV18 and TRBJ2-6. CDR3 length equals 14 residues. DNA is not on record. Germline CDR1 KGHSH, CDR2 LQKENI. The CDR3 sequence: CASQTDSGANVLTF.

According to its frequency, this clone is medium-sized. The chain carries TRBV11-2 and TRBJ2-7; no DNA is available, so the TRBD1 call from TCRdb remains unchecked. Germline V gene data show CDR1 as SGHAT and CDR2 as FQNNGV. This CDR3 comprises 15 residues. DNA is not recorded here. CDR3 sequence reads: CASSLRGQGAREQYF.

V usage is TRBV29-1 and J usage is TRBJ2-7. CDR3 length: 12 amino acids. The DNA sequence is not available. Germline assignment: CDR1 SQVTM and CDR2 ANQGSEA. The CDR3 sequence: CSVGTTGTEQYF.

This chain uses TRBV6-1 with TRBJ1-2. Germline V gene lookup returns CDR1 MNHNS and CDR2 SASEGT. The CDR3 length is 14 residues. No DNA sequence is on record. The CDR3 loop reads CASSLQGGGYGYTF.

The chain uses TRBV9 and TRBJ1-3; TCRdb's D gene call, TRBD1, goes unchecked for lack of DNA. The length of the CDR3 is 17 residues. Only the protein is available. Germline V lookup: CDR1 SGDLS, CDR2 YYNGEE. The CDR3 region is CASSPGTGILRGNTIYF.

The CDR3 spells CASSEARVNGYTF. The chain links TRBV6-1 to TRBJ1-2; checking the TCRdb D call of TRBD1 is not possible without DNA. Germline V gene data show CDR1 as MNHNS and CDR2 as SASEGT. The CDR3 runs to 13 residues. No DNA has been recorded.